One and the same sample provided the 4 T cell receptor beta chains below, sequenced in a study of identical twins. TCRdb re-called the 5' RACE reads through MiXCR, storing one row per CDR3 protein. The sample gives nearly 200,000 distinct CDR3 sequences, approximately 15% of which show up once; 40% is in the top ten. This sample was shared with a second study, whose subject was T cells expressing NK-cell markers.

Sequencing was performed on CD8+ T cells sorted from blood. All receptors derive from a woman under 30 in good health.

This clonotype was seen more than once but under ten times. This rearrangement joins TRBV6-1 to TRBJ2-1, with 9 positions matching TRBD1. Looked up from germline, CDR1 is MNHNS and CDR2 is SASEGT. The length of the CDR3 is 14 residues. J was trimmed by 4 bases and V by 6 bases; bases with no gene match: 4. Here the CDR3 DNA reads TGTGCCAGCAGCCGGACAGGGGTTTACAATGAGCAGTTCTTC. As protein: CASSRTGVYNEQFF.

The chain links TRBV13 to TRBJ2-4; D may correspond to TRBD1 or TRBD2 (6 bases each). The germline CDR1 and CDR2 sequences are PRHDT and FYEKMQ (reference sequence). Between the trimmed V and J ends, which lost 5 bases and 14 bases, there was a span of 16 bases. The length of the CDR3 is 12 residues. Here the CDR3 DNA reads TGTGCCAGCAGCACCAGAGGGGGGTCGGAGTACTTC. Translation gives CASSTRGGSEYF.

This clonotype was seen only a few times. The chain employs TRBV21-1 and TRBJ2-7; TRBD2, the D gene given by the table, was not confirmed from the DNA. TRBV21-1 is a recognized pseudogene. The CDR3 sequence is 14 residues long. The CDR3 spells CASSLPPEGYEQYF. CDR3 bases: TGTGCCAGCAGCTTACCTCCAGAAGGGTACGAGCAGTACTTC.

A few counts support this clonotype. V is TRBV5-1 and J is TRBJ2-1, with D uncertain. V gave up 4 bases and J gave up 7 bases, with 12 bases separating them. This CDR3 is 13 amino acids long. Germline lookup yields CDR1 SGHRS and CDR2 YFSETQ. The CDR3 nucleotides are TGCGCCAGCAGCCCACCCAGTCGTAATGAGCAGTTCTTC. Translated: CASSPPSRNEQFF. Looking up the rest from reference TRBV5-1 and TRBJ2-1 gives the full variable domain: KAGVTQTPRYLIKTRGQQVTLSCSPISGHRSVSWYQQTPGQGLQFLFEYFSETQRNKGNFPGRFSGRQFSNSRSEMNVSTLELGDSALYLCASSPPSRNEQFFGPGTRLTVL.